The entry below describes one T cell receptor (beta chain). This clone was counted a few times. The antigen it recognizes is unknown. Base qualities are not at hand, and no much larger clone is one base apart. CDR1 and CDR2 are read off the germline V gene as SGHRS and YFSETQ. V was cut back by 1 base and J by 4 bases, leaving a gap of 6 bases between them. The cysteine opens and the phenylalanine closes a CDR3 of 13 amino acids. Only the CDR3 DNA stays, 39 bases, in frame from base 1. The record originates from a study of shared clonotypes between healthy human individuals (dated by TCRdb to the early 2020s). For the study in its entirety: The cohort comprised two women and three men aged 18 to 49 years. For each donor, CD4 naive and CD4 memory were each run on three plates, CD8 naive on two plates, and CD8 memory on one plate. To estimate repertoire size and how much clonotypes are shared between individuals, the study performed deep sequencing of blood TCR repertoires from a few healthy adults. Different laboratories and diverse techniques were used to prepare libraries and sequence TCR repertoires, to increase sequencing depth and limit assay-specific biases. Per donor, leukapheresis produced somewhere between about 0.94 and 9.5 billion PBMCs. General study outcomes and caveats: Compared with non-shared clonotypes, the clonotypes found in all four sorted-subset donors had higher generation probabilities. Pairwise subsampling led to the expectation that sequencing depth would affect the degree of clonotype sharing among donors. Rarefaction of sorted-subset datasets indicated incomplete sequencing despite the large sequencing depth. Naive subsets generally had larger estimated clonotype richness than memory subsets did. Only blood was sampled, and tissue TCR repertoires likely differ from those in blood. Roughly 5% of naive CD4, 3% to 4% of naive CD8, 2.3% of memory CD4, and more than 0.35% of memory CD8 clonotypes were shared across a handful of donors. The small number of donors limited the genetic and exposure-history diversity represented.

Healthy HIV-negative adults with no recently reported acute infections or vaccinations were included as donors. Every donor was a Caucasian adult living in Nashville, Tennessee, USA. CD8 memory samples consisted of magnetically selected CD45RO+ cells combined with CCR7-negative CD45RA+ effector memory (TemRA) cells. After blood collection by leukapheresis, PBMCs were isolated using Ficoll-Histopaque density gradient centrifugation and then cryopreserved in the vapor phase of liquid nitrogen. Analytical flow cytometry was used to check the purity and quantity of each magnetically sorted T cell population. Genomic DNA was isolated from every sorted fraction and measured by UV absorbance on a Nanodrop 2000c. Using the deep immunoSEQ assay, TCR CDR3 regions were amplified from genomic DNA by multiplex PCR. Extracted genomic DNA from each cell subset was spread evenly across all wells of several immunoSEQ 96-well plates, with each plate serving as a replicate. Each replicate PCR for sorted subsets received about 200 ng genomic DNA, equal to 28,000 or so T cell genomes. The purified libraries were quantified using a Qubit 3.0 fluorometer, sized with a Bioanalyzer 2100, and then quantified again using the KAPA Library Quantification kit. Every immunoSEQ 96-well plate was sequenced on a separate single-read 150-cycle Illumina NextSeq 550 flow cell. In the authors' own workflow: Because only junctional sequences without quality scores were contained in the immunoSEQ output, filtering matching that applied to full-length reads could not be performed. To assign V/J genes and CDR3, sequences were annotated using PyIR, a Python wrapper for IgBLAST v1.9, with IMGT germline references. Reads were filtered out if the reads had weak V/J assignments (E-value above 1e-6), no CDR3, stop codons, out-of-frame junctions, or ambiguous translated residues. A V3J clonotype was defined by an identical inferred V gene, J gene, and CDR3 amino acid sequence. To compute the percentage overlap between repertoires, the number of shared unique clonotypes was divided by the size of the smaller repertoire. RTK rarefaction, the Chao1 estimator, and Recon v2.1 estimates of unobserved clonotypes were used to assess repertoire richness. Generation probabilities for all TCRbeta clonotypes obtained by the gDNA method from several donors were computed using OLGA. Not all clones reach the TCRdb copy of this immuneACCESS table, which keeps in-frame sequences only. Checked studies attribute under half of the gap to unresolved V genes and leave the rest unexplained. V and J calls and clone size are those listed in that table; D and trimming were worked out from the DNA. This sample comprises about 110,000 clones, about two thirds of them detected only once. Around 24% of the sample lies in the top ten.

The sequence joins TRBV5-1 to TRBJ1-5; the D gene remains uncertain. This TCR was sampled from a woman aged 25 to 39 in good health. The sample was memory CD8+ T cells sorted from blood. The cell subset or site label of this sample denotes: CD45RO+ cells pooled with CCR7-negative TemRA cells. The DNA sequence is given as TGCGCCAGCAGCTTGTCGGAGAATCAGCCCCAGCATTTT. Translation gives CASSLSENQPQHF.